This TCR beta chain was sequenced for a study of siplizumab effects on memory and regulatory T cells. Study-level points and caveats: Where siplizumab was present, mappable alloreactive CD4+ clones averaged approximately 66% Treg-derived, compared with more than 25% in controls. Unstimulated subsets contained matches for only a minor fraction of alloreactive clones. Alloreactive sequences whose origin lay in unstimulated CD4+ memory cells were significantly reduced by siplizumab.

The CDR3 spans 12 residues. CDR1 MDHEN and CDR2 SYDVKM come from the germline V gene. For this clone: The antigen is not known.

This table comes from immunoSEQ multiplex PCR, and its TCRdb copy is limited to in-frame clones, with some not included. The sample includes more than 90,000 clones, around 90% seen only once; the top ten take about 12%. The source of this sequence is a human donor in good health. The chain couples TRBV28 to TRBJ2-7; 9 bases agree with TRBD2. Sequenced input: non-Treg CD4+ T cells sorted from blood. In DNA, the CDR3 is TGTGCTTGGGGGACTAGCACTTACGAGCAGTACTTC. It codes for CAWGTSTYEQYF.